Listed below are T cell receptor beta chains from one sample, sequenced in a study of cytomegalovirus exposure and HLA in healthy donors. Method: immunoSEQ multiplex PCR; TCRdb's copy keeps in-frame clones and lacks some. Of about 120,000 clones in the sample, roughly 76% were seen once. Sequencing was done on a sample of PBMCs. The receptors here all came from a man under 40 in good health and CMV-seronegative. The CDR3 runs from the conserved cysteine through the conserved F or W. The order of the fields is D gene, clone size, CDR3 length, J gene, V gene, CDR3 protein, CDR3 DNA. D genes are given only for firm matches. A row's size may be missing; if present it is once, few, many or a size class.

>TRBD1|NA|14|TRBJ2-2|TRBV27
CASSRTGGTGELFF
TGTGCCAGCAGCCGGACAGGGGGGACCGGGGAGCTGTTTTTT
>TRBD1|NA|14|TRBJ2-7|TRBV7-8
CASSIRDRAYEQYF
TGTGCCAGCAGCATCCGGGACAGGGCCTACGAGCAGTACTTC
>NA|few|18|TRBJ1-2|TRBV5-1
CASSSRLPRDAGDYGYTF
TGCGCCAGCAGCTCCAGATTACCAAGGGACGCAGGGGACTATGGCTACACCTTC
>TRBD1|few|15|TRBJ2-1|TRBV9
CASSVPGQGAQEQFF
TGTGCCAGCAGCGTTCCGGGACAGGGGGCTCAGGAGCAGTTCTTC
>TRBD1|NA|14|TRBJ1-5|TRBV2
CASSDRGWNQPQHF
TGTGCCAGCAGTGACAGGGGGTGGAATCAGCCCCAGCATTTT
>NA|NA|12|TRBJ1-1|TRBV7-8
CASSWAGSEAFF
TGTGCCAGCAGCTGGGCGGGCAGTGAAGCTTTCTTT
>NA|NA|14|TRBJ1-1|TRBV2
CASSVRDVNTEAFF
TGTGCCAGCAGTGTGCGGGACGTGAACACTGAAGCTTTCTTT
>NA|NA|14|TRBJ1-1|TRBV7-9
CASSMQGGNTEAFF
TGTGCCAGCAGCATGCAGGGCGGGAACACTGAAGCTTTCTTT
>NA|NA|14|TRBJ2-1|TRBV2
CASSVGSLYNEQFF
TGTGCCAGCAGTGTGGGCTCCCTGTACAATGAGCAGTTCTTC
>NA|once|14|TRBJ1-6|TRBV9
CASSVEQHNSPLHF
TGTGCCAGCAGCGTAGAACAGCATAATTCACCCCTCCACTTT
>NA|once|16|TRBJ2-4|TRBV21-1
CASSISFEGGKNIQYF
TGTGCCAGCAGCATTTCTTTTGAAGGGGGCAAAAACATTCAGTACTTC
>TRBD1|NA|14|TRBJ2-3|TRBV29-1
CSVGQGAPTDTQYF
TGCAGCGTTGGACAGGGGGCCCCCACAGATACGCAGTATTTT
>NA|NA|12|TRBJ1-2|TRBV19
CASRDGLYGYTF
TGTGCCAGTAGGGACGGACTGTATGGCTACACCTTC
>TRBD2|few|17|TRBJ2-7|TRBV28
CASRHNGGTFLTYEQYF
TGTGCCAGCCGACATAACGGGGGGACCTTTCTTACCTACGAGCAGTACTTC
>TRBD1|NA|15|TRBJ1-2|TRBV5-6
CASSLDAGGHYGYTF
TGTGCCAGCAGCTTGGATGCAGGGGGCCATTATGGCTACACCTTC
>NA|NA|17|TRBJ1-2|TRBV28
CASSLAPGANHGYGYTF
TGTGCCAGCAGTTTAGCGCCAGGGGCTAACCACGGCTATGGCTACACCTTC
>NA|NA|12|TRBJ2-5|TRBV18
CASSPKGKTQYF
TGTGCCAGCTCACCAAAGGGGAAGACCCAGTACTTC
>NA|NA|14|TRBJ1-2|TRBV4-1
CASSQDMEEEGSEF
TGCGCCAGCAGCCAAGATATGGAGGAGGAAGGTAGCGAGTTC
>NA|few|13|TRBJ1-1|TRBV11-3
CASSFSVNTEAFF
TGTGCCAGCAGCTTTTCCGTGAACACTGAAGCTTTCTTT
>TRBD1|NA|16|TRBJ1-3|TRBV7-2
CASSFVTGVSGNTIYF
TGTGCCAGCAGCTTCGTGACAGGGGTCTCTGGAAACACCATATATTTT
>NA|once|16|TRBJ2-7|TRBV4-1
CASSQDSGIQFYEQYF
TGCGCCAGCAGCCAAGACAGTGGCATCCAATTCTACGAGCAGTACTTC
>NA|once|14|TRBJ1-2|TRBV2
CASREDEANYGYTF
TGTGCCAGCAGGGAGGACGAAGCTAACTATGGCTACACCTTC
>TRBD1|NA|15|TRBJ1-2|TRBV19
CASRDRGRGSYGYTF
TGTGCCAGTAGGGACAGGGGGCGCGGGAGCTATGGCTACACCTTC
>NA|NA|12|TRBJ2-7|TRBV7-9
CASSLPGDEQYF
TGTGCCAGCAGCTTACCAGGGGACGAGCAGTACTTC
>TRBD1|once|12|TRBJ2-7|TRBV6-1
CASSETGDEQYF
TGTGCCAGCAGTGAGACAGGGGACGAGCAGTACTTC
>TRBD1|NA|14|TRBJ2-7|TRBV28
CASSRQGGFYEQYF
TGTGCCAGCAGTAGACAGGGGGGATTCTACGAGCAGTACTTC
>TRBD2|NA|15|TRBJ2-3|TRBV9
CASSVGTSGSDTQYF
TGTGCCAGCAGCGTCGGGACTAGCGGTTCAGATACGCAGTATTTT
>NA|NA|20|TRBJ2-4|TRBV27
CASSPITGFIPIPAKNIQYF
TGTGCCAGCAGTCCAATCACGGGGTTCATACCAATCCCGGCCAAAAACATTCAGTACTTC
>NA|few|13|TRBJ2-7|TRBV2
CFFKQKAAYEQYF
TGTTTTTTCAAGCAGAAGGCGGCATACGAGCAGTACTTC
>NA|few|11|TRBJ1-2|TRBV28
CASLGDKLYTF
TGTGCCAGCCTAGGGGACAAGCTCTACACCTTC
>NA|NA|13|TRBJ2-5|TRBV14
CASSPFKRETQYF
TGTGCCAGCAGCCCCTTCAAGCGAGAGACCCAGTACTTC
>TRBD1|once|13|TRBJ1-5|TRBV2
CASRQGSNQPQHF
TGTGCCAGTAGACAGGGTAGCAATCAGCCCCAGCATTTT
>NA|NA|11|TRBJ2-7|TRBV28
CASSSVYEQYF
TGTGCCAGCAGTTCGGTATACGAGCAGTACTTC
>NA|NA|12|TRBJ2-7|TRBV5-4
CASSADFYEQYF
TGTGCCAGCAGCGCGGACTTCTACGAGCAGTACTTC
>NA|NA|14|TRBJ1-1|TRBV10-1
CASSESSGNTEAFF
TGCGCCAGCAGTGAGTCGTCGGGGAACACTGAAGCTTTCTTT
>TRBD1|NA|17|TRBJ2-3|TRBV5-6
CASSAGTGGWGTDTQYF
TGTGCCAGCAGCGCCGGGACAGGGGGCTGGGGGACAGATACGCAGTATTTT
>NA|NA|17|TRBJ2-2|TRBV5-1
CASKEGGSGQATGELFF
TGCGCCAGCAAAGAGGGGGGGTCAGGGCAGGCCACCGGGGAGCTGTTTTTT
>TRBD1|NA|15|TRBJ1-1|TRBV13
CASSESMGQGTEAFF
TGTGCCAGCAGCGAATCAATGGGACAGGGAACTGAAGCTTTCTTT
>NA|NA|13|TRBJ1-2|TRBV7-2
CASSFTGQHGYTF
TGTGCCAGCAGCTTTACAGGGCAGCATGGCTACACCTTC
>NA|NA|13|TRBJ1-2|TRBV7-2
CASSPGFTDGYTF
TGTGCCAGCAGCCCCGGTTTTACTGATGGCTACACCTTC
>TRBD1|NA|15|TRBJ1-6|TRBV7-2
CASSARDRETPPLHF
TGTGCCAGCAGCGCCCGGGACAGGGAAACTCCACCCCTCCACTTT
>NA|NA|12|TRBJ2-7|TRBV27
CASSLPSYEQYF
TGTGCCAGCAGTCTCCCCTCCTACGAGCAGTACTTC
>NA|NA|15|TRBJ1-1|TRBV11-2
CASSLLGAGNTEAFF
TGTGCCAGCAGCTTACTAGGGGCAGGGAACACTGAAGCTTTCTTT
>TRBD2|few|16|TRBJ2-5|TRBV5-1
CASSFSLAGRQETQYF
TGCGCCAGCAGCTTTAGTTTAGCGGGCCGTCAAGAGACCCAGTACTTC
>NA|NA|14|TRBJ2-7|TRBV2
CASSFRQSSYEQYF
TGTGCCAGCAGTTTCCGACAGAGCTCCTACGAGCAGTACTTC
>TRBD1|NA|15|TRBJ2-7|TRBV15
CATSRGTGNSYEQYF
TGCGCCACCAGCAGAGGGACAGGGAACTCCTACGAGCAGTACTTC
>NA|NA|13|TRBJ1-4|TRBV4-1
CASRTAQGGKLFF
TGCGCCAGCAGGACCGCCCAGGGTGGAAAACTGTTTTTT
>TRBD1|NA|15|TRBJ2-1|TRBV10-2
CASSVRDRVYNEQFF
TGCGCCAGCAGTGTCCGGGACAGGGTATACAATGAGCAGTTCTTC
>TRBD1|NA|15|TRBJ2-5|TRBV4-1
CASSQDRDRGETQYF
TGCGCCAGCAGCCAAGATCGGGACAGGGGAGAGACCCAGTACTTC